Presented here are 21 T cell receptor beta chains from one specimen sequenced in a study of vaccination effects on CD4 cells after COVID-19. These receptors lack a known antigen. ViraFEST expansion of antigen-specific CD4+ T cells with viral peptide pools preceded sequencing. Subsequent to a culture period of around 10 days, CD4+ T cells were isolated. A PCR test confirmed that the person had SARS-CoV-2 infection between March and December 2020. This table comes from immunoSEQ multiplex PCR, and its TCRdb copy is limited to in-frame clones, with some not included. The table has under 55,000 clones, 60% to 75% seen once; the top ten hold roughly 29%. Specimen: CD4+ T cells from PBMCs cultured with a peptide pool, collected before COVID-19 vaccination. The receptor set was obtained from a human donor who had a prior SARS-CoV-2 infection.

The rearrangement links TRBV9 to TRBJ2-3; 13 bases map to TRBD2. V trimming: 0 bases; J trimming: 1 base; junction bases outside the gene matches: 5. CDR3 size: 18 residues. The V gene's germline CDR1 is SGDLS and CDR2 YYNGEE. This chain's CDR3 is CASSVALAGGPGTDTQYF. The CDR3 DNA follows: TGTGCCAGCAGCGTAGCACTAGCGGGAGGGCCGGGCACAGATACGCAGTATTTT.

The rearrangement links TRBV9 to TRBJ2-4; D not resolved. There are 17 residues in the CDR3. Trimming took 0 bases from V and 0 from J, leaving 13 bases between them. CDR1 SGDLS and CDR2 YYNGEE come from the germline V gene. The chain's CDR3 is CASSVGGSSLAKNIQYF. The CDR3 DNA sequence: TGTGCCAGCAGCGTAGGTGGGTCATCCCTAGCCAAAAACATTCAGTACTTC.

V is TRBV7-2 and J is TRBJ1-1; D gene ambiguous. The CDR3 consists of 14 residues. Germline assignment: CDR1 SGHTA and CDR2 FQGNSA. V lost 1 base and J 8 bases, leaving 14 bases between the germline ends. CDR3 loop: CASSLEYRGSEAFF. DNA for the CDR3: TGTGCCAGCAGCTTAGAGTACCGAGGGTCAGAAGCTTTCTTT.

This clone has just a few counts. This rearrangement joins TRBV18 to TRBJ2-2, with D hard to call. V was shortened by 3 bases and J by 0 bases, with 8 bases between the two germline ends. Germline V CDR1 and CDR2: KGHSH, LQKENI. This CDR3 is 15 amino acids long. The CDR3 spells CASSPGPTNTGELFF. The CDR3 DNA reads TGTGCCAGCTCACCTGGGCCCACGAACACCGGGGAGCTGTTTTTT.

The chain has TRBV6-5 and TRBJ1-5, with no clear D. Looked up from germline, CDR1 is MNHEY and CDR2 is SVGAGI. CDR3 length: 14 amino acids. Trimming took off 7 bases at V and 1 base at J, with 11 bases between the two ends. This chain's CDR3 is CASILMGSNQPQHF. In DNA, the CDR3 is TGTGCCAGCATTTTAATGGGCAGCAATCAGCCCCAGCATTTT.

This sequence joins TRBV5-4 and TRBJ1-1; D remains unclear. Germline-derived CDR1 and CDR2 are SGHNT and YYREEE (reference sequence). Trimming cost V 0 bases and J 5 bases, with 8 bases left between them. The CDR3 spans 13 residues. For the CDR3, the DNA is TGTGCCAGCAGCTTGGGCGGACGGACTGAAGCTTTCTTT. Translating gives CASSLGGRTEAFF.

The CDR3 loop reads CAWSERTGVIEKLFF. As DNA, the CDR3 is TGTGCCTGGAGCGAAAGGACAGGGGTGATAGAAAAACTGTTTTTT. The chain uses TRBV30 and TRBJ1-4; 9 bases map to TRBD1. The trim removed 3 bases at V and 8 bases at J, leaving 10 bases unmatched. The CDR3 loop spans 15 amino acids. The V gene's germline CDR1 is GTSNPN and CDR2 SVGIG (reference sequence).

This chain joins TRBV5-4 and TRBJ2-2; no definite D call. There are 13 residues in the CDR3. Looked up from germline, CDR1 is SGHNT and CDR2 is YYREEE (reference sequence). Trimming removed 1 base from V and 5 bases from J, with 6 bases in between. The CDR3 here is CASSLLGTGELFF. DNA of the CDR3: TGTGCCAGCAGCTTGTTAGGGACCGGGGAGCTGTTTTTT.

The chain is built from TRBV5-6 and TRBJ2-3; D is perhaps TRBD1 (6 bases). Germline V gene sequence: CDR1 SGHDT, CDR2 YYEEEE. V was pared by 2 bases and J by 0 bases, with 19 bases between. This CDR3 has 18 amino acids. CDR3 in amino acids: CASSLRDNPYYSTDTQYF. Written as DNA, the CDR3 is TGTGCCAGCAGCTTACGGGACAACCCCTATTATAGCACAGATACGCAGTATTTT.

This clone was counted between two and nine times. The chain carries TRBV3-1 (or the pseudogene TRBV3-2) and TRBJ1-4; TRBD1 matches at 9 bases. This CDR3 region has 16 residues. CDR1 is LGHDT and CDR2 is YNNKEL in the germline V gene (reference sequence). The V gene end was trimmed by 0 bases and the J gene end by 8 bases; junction bases not matched to a gene: 7. CDR3 sequence (DNA): TGTGCCAGCAGCCAAGAAACAGGACAGGGGAACGAAAAACTGTTTTTT. Its protein product is CASSQETGQGNEKLFF.

This clone turned up a few times. The chain uses TRBV5-1 and TRBJ1-2, with D possibly being TRBD1 (6 bases). The CDR3 runs 13 residues. Germline V gene data show CDR1 as SGHRS and CDR2 as YFSETQ. Trimming stripped 2 bases from V and 4 bases from J, with 9 bases between. CDR3 coding DNA: TGCGCCAGCAGCTTTCAGGGGTCCTATGGCTACACCTTC. Translating it yields CASSFQGSYGYTF.

The J gene is TRBJ1-2, the V gene TRBV15; the D gene is possibly TRBD1 (6 bases). Trimming removed 2 bases at V and 6 bases at J, with 16 bases between. The CDR3 has 15 amino acids. Looked up from germline, CDR1 is LNHNV and CDR2 is YYDKDF (reference sequence). This chain's CDR3 is CATSRPKNRVNGYTF. Here the CDR3 DNA reads TGTGCCACCAGCAGACCCAAAAACAGGGTAAATGGCTACACCTTC.

The chain has TRBV5-1 and TRBJ2-7; TRBD1 matches 10 bases. In germline, CDR1 is SGHRS, CDR2 YFSETQ. This CDR3 contains 16 residues. The J segment lost 6 bases and the V segment lost 1 base, leaving 10 bases of the junction unmatched. The CDR3 DNA is TGCGCCAGCAGCTTGCCCGGGGGGACAGGGGTGGGCGAGCAGTACTTC. Protein: CASSLPGGTGVGEQYF. The full variable domain, rest sourced from reference TRBV5-1 and TRBJ2-7, is KAGVTQTPRYLIKTRGQQVTLSCSPISGHRSVSWYQQTPGQGLQFLFEYFSETQRNKGNFPGRFSGRQFSNSRSEMNVSTLELGDSALYLCASSLPGGTGVGEQYFGPGTRLTVT.

This chain uses TRBV16 with TRBJ1-5; TRBD1 aligns across 11 bases. The V gene end was trimmed by 0 bases and the J gene end by 5 bases; junction bases not matched to a gene: 0. Germline CDR1 reads KGHSY; CDR2 reads FQNENV. The CDR3 spans 15 residues. The CDR3 protein is CASSQSGQGDQPQHF. The CDR3, as DNA: TGTGCCAGCAGCCAATCGGGACAGGGGGATCAGCCCCAGCATTTT. The full variable domain, completed using reference TRBV16 and TRBJ1-5, is GEEVAQTPKHLVRGEGQKAKLYCAPIKGHSYVFWYQQVLKNEFKFLISFQNENVFDETGMPKERFSAKCLPNSPCSLEIQATKLEDSAVYFCASSQSGQGDQPQHFGDGTRLSIL.

V is TRBV2 and J is TRBJ2-3, with D possibly being TRBD1 (5 bases). Germline-derived CDR1 and CDR2 are SNHLY and FYNNEI. With 4 bases removed from V and 4 bases from J, the gap between germline ends came to 12 bases. The CDR3 covers 14 residues. CDR3 amino acids: CASSVVAGSDTQYF. CDR3 bases: TGTGCCAGCAGTGTGGTAGCAGGGTCAGATACGCAGTATTTT. Full variable domain (outside the CDR3, taken from reference TRBV2 and TRBJ2-3): EPEVTQTPSHQVTQMGQEVILRCVPISNHLYFYWYRQILGQKVEFLVSFYNNEISEKSEIFDDQFSVERPDGSNFTLKIRSTKLEDSAMYFCASSVVAGSDTQYFGPGTRLTVL.

The CDR3 DNA sequence: TGTGCCAGCAGCTTCTTCTCCGGGGGGGCCACCGGGGAGCTGTTTTTT. Protein sequence: CASSFFSGGATGELFF. The chain employs TRBV5-5 and TRBJ2-2; 8 bases line up with TRBD2. The J segment lost 4 bases and the V segment lost 2 bases, leaving 7 bases of the junction unmatched. The CDR3 totals 16 residues. The germline V gene has CDR1 SGHKS and CDR2 YYEKEE (reference sequence). Variable domain in full (rest from reference TRBV5-5 and TRBJ2-2): DAGVTQSPTHLIKTRGQQVTLRCSPISGHKSVSWYQQVLGQGPQFIFQYYEKEERGRGNFPDRFSARQFPNYSSELNVNALLLGDSALYLCASSFFSGGATGELFFGEGSRLTVL.

The CDR3 DNA sequence: TGCAGCGCCGGACAGGGACGGACTGAAGCTTTCTTT. As protein: CSAGQGRTEAFF. V usage is TRBV29-1 and J usage is TRBJ1-1, with TRBD1 identical over 8 bases. Losses at the gene ends were 7 bases for V and 5 bases for J; bases not matched to a gene: 6. Germline V gene data show CDR1 as SQVTM and CDR2 as ANQGSEA. This CDR3 is built from 12 residues. The full variable domain, its missing parts supplied by reference TRBV29-1 and TRBJ1-1, is SAVISQKPSRDICQRGTSLTIQCQVDSQVTMMFWYRQQPGQSLTLIATANQGSEATYESGFVIDKFPISRPNLTFSTLTVSNMSPEDSSIYLCSAGQGRTEAFFGQGTRLTVV.

This chain joins TRBV14 and TRBJ2-3; a weak D match, TRBD2 (6 bases). This CDR3 contains 18 residues. Trimming removed 7 bases at V and 2 bases at J, with 25 bases between. Germline V gene sequence: CDR1 SGHDN, CDR2 FVKESK. The CDR3 loop is CASMGGRSGTLFTDTQYF. The DNA of the CDR3 is TGTGCCAGCATGGGGGGAAGATCCGGGACTCTATTCACAGATACGCAGTATTTT.

As DNA, the CDR3 is TGTGCCAGCAGCGAACGGACAGGGTTGATGGGAGGCTACACCTTC. This sequence encodes CASSERTGLMGGYTF. The V gene is TRBV7-2, the J gene TRBJ1-2; 8 nucleotides agree with TRBD1. There are 15 residues in the CDR3. Germline V gene data show CDR1 as SGHTA and CDR2 as FQGNSA. The V and J ends lost 5 bases and 8 bases, in that order; junction bases with no gene match: 13.

The chain combines TRBV7-8 with TRBJ1-2, with 11 bases lining up with TRBD1. J lost 4 bases, V lost 2 bases, and 3 bases had no gene match. The CDR3 contains 15 residues. Germline CDR1 and CDR2: SGHVS and FQNEAQ. Here the CDR3 reads CASSLTGQGGYGYTF. The CDR3 DNA reads TGTGCCAGCAGCTTAACGGGACAGGGGGGCTATGGCTACACCTTC. The whole variable domain, remainder taken from reference TRBV7-8 and TRBJ1-2, is GAGVSQSPRYKVAKRGQDVALRCDPISGHVSLFWYQQALGQGPEFLTYFQNEAQLDKSGLPSDRFFAERPEGSVSTLKIQRTQQEDSAVYLCASSLTGQGGYGYTFGSGTRLTVV.

The V call is TRBV9, the J call TRBJ1-1; TRBD1 is a possible D gene (5 bases). This CDR3 spans 14 amino acids. Trimming removed 0 bases from V and 5 bases from J, with 11 bases in between. CDR1 and CDR2 from the germline V gene are SGDLS and YYNGEE. CDR3 in amino acids: CASSVGPGGTEAFF. In DNA form, the CDR3 reads TGTGCCAGCAGCGTAGGCCCGGGGGGGACTGAAGCTTTCTTT.